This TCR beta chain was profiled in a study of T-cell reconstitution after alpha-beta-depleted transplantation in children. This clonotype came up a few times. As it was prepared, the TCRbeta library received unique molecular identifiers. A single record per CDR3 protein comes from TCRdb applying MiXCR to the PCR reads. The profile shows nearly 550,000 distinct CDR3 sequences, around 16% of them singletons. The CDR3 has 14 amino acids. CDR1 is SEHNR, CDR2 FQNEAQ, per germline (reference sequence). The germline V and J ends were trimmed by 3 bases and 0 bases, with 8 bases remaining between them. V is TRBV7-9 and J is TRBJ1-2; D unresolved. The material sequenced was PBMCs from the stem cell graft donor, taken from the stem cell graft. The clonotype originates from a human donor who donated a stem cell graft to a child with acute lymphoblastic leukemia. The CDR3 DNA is TGTGCCAGCAGCTTGTTGGAAGCTAACTATGGCTACACCTTC. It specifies CASSLLEANYGYTF.